This TCR beta chain was documented in a study of T cell responses to AZD1222 COVID-19 vaccine. On the study more broadly: Pooling covered second doses at about 4 or about 12 weeks.

Trimming cost V 4 bases and J 0 bases, with 13 bases left between them. The CDR3 has 17 amino acids. Looked up from germline, CDR1 is MGHDK and CDR2 is SYGVNS. Profiling relied on immunoSEQ multiplex PCR, and the TCRdb table lists in-frame clones only, not all of them. The table lists 110,000 to 150,000 clones, 85% to 90% of them singletons. This clone has only one observation. Its antigen is currently unknown. Whole-study results and caveats: Donors were largely white British and mainly female; clonal diversity was possibly underestimated. Baseline serostatus was positive in only six AZD1222 recipients.

The TCR sequence derives from an adult in good health. This specimen consisted of peripheral blood, obtained on day 0 of AZD1222 vaccination. The chain has TRBV25-1 and TRBJ2-6; no clear D. The CDR3 DNA follows: TGTGCCAGCAGTGCTAACAGTTTGATCTCTGGGGCCAACGTCCTGACTTTC. Its protein is CASSANSLISGANVLTF.